This is a list of T cell receptor beta chains from one sample in a study of cytomegalovirus exposure and HLA in healthy donors. This table comes from immunoSEQ multiplex PCR, and its TCRdb copy is limited to in-frame clones, with some not included. This sample has around 200,000 clones, with around 88% found just once. Sequenced sample: PBMCs. All receptors derive from a woman aged 18-29 years in good health and CMV-seronegative. Both conserved end residues are part of each CDR3. A D gene is named only where the DNA matches it firmly. Clone size is stated in some rows and not others, as once, few, many or a class when expanded.

>.|TRBV21-1|.|TRBJ1-5
TGTGCCAGCAGCAAACCGGAGGAGGTCGGGAGCAATCAGCCCCAGCATTTT
CASSKPEEVGSNQPQHF
>.|TRBV4-2|TRBD1|TRBJ2-1
TGTGCCAGCAGCCAAGTACTCCCGGGACAGGGAAACAATGAGCAGTTCTTC
CASSQVLPGQGNNEQFF
>.|TRBV4-3|TRBD1|TRBJ2-5
TGCGCCAGCAGCCAAGCCGGGACAGGGCAAGAGACCCAGTACTTC
CASSQAGTGQETQYF
>.|TRBV11-2|.|TRBJ1-2
TGTGCCAGCAGCTCGGTGCGGGGCGCGTACTATGGCTACACCTTC
CASSSVRGAYYGYTF
>.|TRBV6-1|.|TRBJ1-1
TGTGCCAGCAGTGATCAACAGATGCACTCGCGACGGGCTTTCTTT
CASSDQQMHSRRAFF
>.|TRBV6-1|TRBD1|TRBJ2-7
TGTGCCAGCAGTTCGGACAGGGGGCAGGAGGAGCAGTACTTC
CASSSDRGQEEQYF
>.|TRBV29-1|.|TRBJ1-2
TGCAGCGTTGTCCCAAATCGGGATGGTGGCTACACCTTC
CSVVPNRDGGYTF
>.|TRBV5-6|TRBD1|TRBJ1-2
TGTGCCAGCAGCGAGGGACAGGGGGTCTTGGGCTACACCTTC
CASSEGQGVLGYTF
>.|TRBV4-2|TRBD2|TRBJ2-2
TGTGCCAGTTCCCATCGGGAGGGATACACCGGGGAGCTGTTTTTT
CASSHREGYTGELFF
>.|TRBV20-1|.|TRBJ1-1
TGCAGTGCTTCTCCACAGGTGACAGCTTTCTTT
CSASPQVTAFF
>.|TRBV28|.|TRBJ1-4
TGTGCCAGCAGTACCCCGACTGCGACTAATGAAAAACTGTTTTTT
CASSTPTATNEKLFF
>.|TRBV2|.|TRBJ2-2
TGTGCCAGCAGTCCTAGCCTTGGGGAGCTGTTTTTT
CASSPSLGELFF
>.|TRBV10-2|TRBD1|TRBJ2-1
TGCGCCAGCAGTGACAGGGGGCCATACAATGAGCAGTTCTTC
CASSDRGPYNEQFF
>.|TRBV5-5|TRBD1|TRBJ1-1
TGTGCCAGCAGCTTGGGTCCCGGGACAGGGGACACTGAAGCTTTCTTT
CASSLGPGTGDTEAFF
>.|TRBV2|.|TRBJ2-1
TGTGCCAGCAGGCCAGGGGCGCAGGGTGAGCAGTTCTTC
CASRPGAQGEQFF
>.|TRBV15|.|TRBJ1-2
TGTGCCACCAGCAGAGATCTCCCCAGGGCATCTGACGACGATGGCTACACCTTC
CATSRDLPRASDDDGYTF
>.|TRBV28|.|TRBJ2-7
TGTGCCAGCAGTCCGATACAGGTAACCTACGAGCAGTACTTC
CASSPIQVTYEQYF
>.|TRBV2|TRBD2|TRBJ2-1
TGTGCCAGCACTAGCGGGAGGAATGAGCAGTTCTTC
CASTSGRNEQFF
>.|TRBV19|TRBD1|TRBJ1-2
TGTGCCAGTCAGACAGGGGCGGATGGCTACACCTTC
CASQTGADGYTF
>few|TRBV10-2|TRBD2|TRBJ2-7
TGCGCCAGCAGTGAATCCGGGACTAGCGGGGACTACGAGCAGTACTTC
CASSESGTSGDYEQYF
>.|TRBV27|TRBD2|TRBJ2-3
TGTGCCAGCAGTCAGCGGGAGGGCAGGGCCCCAGATACGCAGTATTTT
CASSQREGRAPDTQYF
>.|TRBV6-5|.|TRBJ1-4
TGTGCCAGCAGTTATGCCCCCCGCGCAGGGCGAGAAAAACTGTTTTTT
CASSYAPRAGREKLFF
>.|TRBV5-6|TRBD1|TRBJ1-4
TGTGCCAGCAGCAACGGACAGGGGGCGTATGAAAAACTGTTTTTT
CASSNGQGAYEKLFF
>once|TRBV28|TRBD1|TRBJ1-2
TGTGCCAGCAGTTTACATCTCGGGACAGGGTCCGGCTACACCTTC
CASSLHLGTGSGYTF
>many|TRBV14|TRBD1|TRBJ2-1
TGTGCCAGTTGTATAGGGACAGGGAGTGAGCAGTTCTTC
CASCIGTGSEQFF
>.|TRBV2|TRBD1|TRBJ1-4
TGTGCCAGCATGAGCGGGACAGGGGGTGAAAAACTGTTTTTT
CASMSGTGGEKLFF
>.|TRBV19|TRBD2|TRBJ2-7
TGTGCCAGTAGTGAGCTTGCGGGAGGGTTTTACGAGCAGTACTTC
CASSELAGGFYEQYF
>.|TRBV4-1|TRBD2|TRBJ2-7
TGCGCCAGCAGCCCGCGAGCGGGAGTCTCCTCCGAGCAGTACTTC
CASSPRAGVSSEQYF
>.|TRBV5-1|.|TRBJ2-3
TGCGCCAGCAGCTCCCCCGAGAGGGCCGGGACAGATACGCAGTATTTT
CASSSPERAGTDTQYF
>.|TRBV4-3|TRBD1|TRBJ2-5
TGCGCCAGCAGCCAAGACCGGACAGGGGGCTTACAGACCCAGTACTTC
CASSQDRTGGLQTQYF
>.|TRBV6-1|.|TRBJ2-7
TGTGCCAGCAGTGAAGCGCAGGACACCTTTATCTACGAGCAGTACTTC
CASSEAQDTFIYEQYF
>.|TRBV5-1|TRBD1|TRBJ2-1
TGCGCCAGCAGCCTAGGGACAGGGGTGGTCAATGAGCAGTTCTTC
CASSLGTGVVNEQFF
>.|TRBV21-1|.|TRBJ2-6
TGTGCCAGCATCGATTCTCCCGACTCAGGACAGGGTTACTCTGGGGCCAACGTCCTGACTTTC
CASIDSPDSGQGYSGANVLTF
>.|TRBV15|TRBD2|TRBJ2-1
TGTGCCACCAGCAGGGCGGGACTAGCGGACTACAATGAGCAGTTCTTC
CATSRAGLADYNEQFF
>.|TRBV6-1|.|TRBJ2-7
TGTGCCAGCCTCGAACAGGGATACTCCTACGAGCAGTACTTC
CASLEQGYSYEQYF
>.|TRBV18|.|TRBJ2-7
TGTGCCAGCTCACCACCCCCCGGGTCTAACCCCTCCTACGAGCAGTACTTC
CASSPPPGSNPSYEQYF
>.|TRBV11-2|TRBD2|TRBJ2-2
TGTGCCAGCAGCTTAGGACCGGGACTAGCGAACACCGGGGAGCTGTTTTTT
CASSLGPGLANTGELFF
>.|TRBV11-3|TRBD2|TRBJ2-1
TGTGCCAGCAGCTTAGATGGACGGACTAGCGGGAGAACCAATGAGCAGTTCTTC
CASSLDGRTSGRTNEQFF
>.|TRBV4-2|.|TRBJ2-3
TGTGCCAGCAGCCGAAGAACGGGACTCACGATCTCAGAGCGCGCGATAGCGCAGTATTTT
CASSRRTGLTISERAIAQYF
>.|TRBV6-1|.|TRBJ1-4
TGTGCCAGCAGCCATGCTAGCCCACGGGATGAAAAACTGTTTTTT
CASSHASPRDEKLFF
>.|TRBV6-5|TRBD2|TRBJ2-1
TGTGCCAGCAGTTACAATTTACTAGCGGGACGGGATGAGCAGTTCTTC
CASSYNLLAGRDEQFF
>.|TRBV6-1|.|TRBJ2-1
TGTGCCAGCAGTGAAACTAGTATTGGCCTCAGCTCCTACAATGAGCAGTTCTTC
CASSETSIGLSSYNEQFF